The 13 T cell receptor beta chains listed next were all sequenced from one sample in a study of T cells in Graves' hyperthyroidism and ophthalmopathy. Using RNA transcripts as the source, TCR beta CDR3 regions were amplified. The study used the HTBI primer set for a first-round RT-PCR of the TCR CDR3. TCRdb re-called the multiplex PCR reads with MiXCR, one entry per CDR3 protein. Of a few hundred thousand distinct CDR3 sequences in the sample, roughly 46% were seen once. The sequenced sample was peripheral blood or thyroid tissue (not recorded which). The receptors were gathered from a woman between 18 and 29 years old with Graves' hyperthyroidism.

This clonotype was counted many times. The chain has TRBV7-9 and TRBJ1-5, with D uncertain. Germline loops: CDR1 SEHNR, CDR2 FQNEAQ (reference sequence). The ends were cut back, 6 bases at V and 0 bases at J, with 9 bases in the middle. This CDR3 region has 14 residues. This CDR3 is CASSQTHSNQPQHF. CDR3 nucleotide sequence: TGTGCCAGCAGTCAGACACATAGCAATCAGCCCCAGCATTTT.

Points on this clonotype: A junction boundary mismatches the germline segment, possibly from a read error. The chain uses TRBV7-9 and TRBJ1-2; tentatively, D is TRBD1 (5 bases). Per the germline V gene, CDR1 is SEHNR and CDR2 is FQNEAQ (reference sequence). There are 16 residues in the CDR3. Here the CDR3 reads CAGSLSSREGTDGYTF. DNA for the CDR3: TGTGCCGGCAGCTTAAGCAGCAGGGAGGGTACGGATGGCTACACCTTC. Looking up the rest from reference TRBV7-9 and TRBJ1-2 gives the full variable domain: DTGVSQNPRHKITKRGQNVTFRCDPISEHNRLYWYRQTLGQGPEFLTYFQNEAQLEKSRLLSDRFSAERPKGSFSTLEIQRTEQGDSAMYLCAGSLSSREGTDGYTFGSGTRLTVV.

With regard to this clonotype: The CDR3 carries no conserved terminal phenylalanine or tryptophan, so it likely arises from a read error. This chain joins TRBV7-9 and TRBJ2-7; D unresolved. Germline V CDR1 and CDR2: SEHNR, FQNEAQ (reference sequence). V was clipped by 3 bases and J by 3 bases, with 15 bases between them. The CDR3 is 15 amino acids. CDR3 sequence reads: CASSLGIPANYEQYL. In DNA, the CDR3 is TGTGCCAGCAGCTTGGGGATACCAGCCAACTACGAGCAGTACCTC.

This clonotype has ten or more counts. Compared with germline, one end of the junction differs, possibly owing to a read error. This chain joins TRBV7-7 and TRBJ2-7; 8 bases are a match to TRBD1. This CDR3 comprises 15 residues. The germline V gene encodes CDR1 SSHAT and CDR2 FNYEAQ (reference sequence). CDR3 bases: TGTGCTAGCAGCTTAGGGACAGGTCCAGCCTACGAGCAGTACTTC. As protein: CASSLGTGPAYEQYF.

The sample holds a few counts of this clonotype. This chain joins TRBV14 and TRBJ1-3, with a weak D call TRBD1 (6 bases). The length of the CDR3 is 16 residues. V was cut by 1 base and J by 8 bases, with 18 bases left in between. CDR1 is SGHDN, CDR2 FVKESK, per germline. The CDR3 loop reads CASSQVGAGAIHTIYF. DNA for the CDR3: TGTGCCAGCAGCCAAGTCGGTGCAGGGGCCATACACACCATATATTTT.

The chain links TRBV29-1 to TRBJ1-2; a possible D gene is TRBD1 (5 bases). The germline V gene has CDR1 SQVTM and CDR2 ANQGSEA. The CDR3 is 13 residues long. With 4 bases removed from V and 7 bases from J, the gap between germline ends came to 16 bases. CDR3 bases: TGCAGCGTTGGGCTTCGCGAGGGGCTTGGCTACACCTTC. Encoded protein: CSVGLREGLGYTF.

The sample holds a few counts of this clonotype. This sequence joins TRBV20-1 and TRBJ2-2; TRBD2 matches 15 bases. The CDR3 spans 18 residues. Germline V gives CDR1 DFQATT, CDR2 SNEGSKA (reference sequence). J lost 3 bases, V lost 6 bases, and 11 bases had no gene match. This CDR3 is CSAPGGLAGGSYTGELFF. In DNA form, the CDR3 reads TGCAGTGCCCCAGGGGGACTAGCGGGAGGATCTTACACCGGGGAGCTGTTTTTT.

This chain links TRBV7-3 with TRBJ1-2, with D maybe TRBD1 (6 bases). The CDR3 loop spans 17 amino acids. Germline V gene data show CDR1 as SGHTA and CDR2 as FQGTGA. V was pared by 2 bases and J by 3 bases, with 19 bases between. The chain's CDR3 is CASSLVGGWGADYGYTF. CDR3 sequence (DNA): TGTGCCAGCAGCTTAGTCGGAGGCTGGGGGGCTGACTATGGCTACACCTTC.

The rearrangement links TRBV15 to TRBJ2-7; 10 bases are a match to TRBD2. Germline V gene lookup returns CDR1 LNHNV and CDR2 YYDKDF (reference sequence). Trimming cost V 0 bases and J 6 bases; bases outside gene matches: 2. The CDR3 runs 14 residues. CDR3 protein: CATSRDRLAGEQYF. In nucleotides, the CDR3 is TGTGCCACCAGCAGAGACCGACTAGCGGGCGAGCAGTACTTC.

J is TRBJ2-7 and V is TRBV29-1; TRBD2 matches 10 bases. V was pared by 2 bases and J by 2 bases, with 3 bases of the junction left unmatched. Germline CDR1 is SQVTM and CDR2 is ANQGSEA. CDR3 length equals 14 residues. The CDR3 here is CSVELAGVPYEQYF. DNA for the CDR3: TGCAGCGTTGAACTAGCGGGGGTACCCTACGAGCAGTACTTC.

The chain employs TRBV24-1 and TRBJ2-3; D possibly uses TRBD1 or TRBD2 (5 bases each). Germline CDR1 and CDR2: KGHDR and SFDVKD. Trimming removed 4 bases from V and 0 bases from J, with 13 bases in between. This CDR3 region has 16 residues. This chain's CDR3 is CATSEPGPTSTDTQYF. CDR3 sequence (DNA): TGTGCCACCAGTGAGCCGGGACCGACTAGCACAGATACGCAGTATTTT.

This clonotype showed up just a few times. The V and J genes are TRBV2 and TRBJ1-5, with D possibly TRBD1 on 5 matching bases. Between the trimmed V and J ends, which lost 4 bases and 1 base, there was a span of 14 bases. This CDR3 is 16 amino acids long. Germline V gene data show CDR1 as SNHLY and CDR2 as FYNNEI. Written as DNA, the CDR3 is TGTGCCAGCAGTGTGTGGTCAGGGCTAAGCAATCAGCCCCAGCATTTT. This gives the protein CASSVWSGLSNQPQHF.

This clonotype was observed a few times. Written as DNA, the CDR3 is TGTGCCAGCAGCTTAAGCCGACTAGCGGGAGTAGAGACCCAGTACTTC. This translates into CASSLSRLAGVETQYF. This sequence joins TRBV7-9 and TRBJ2-5; 12 bases map to TRBD2. The V and J ends lost 2 bases and 4 bases, in that order; junction bases with no gene match: 5. This CDR3 contains 16 residues. Germline V gene sequence: CDR1 SEHNR, CDR2 FQNEAQ (reference sequence).